A selection of T cell receptor beta chains follows, all from one sample in a study of OX40 agonist ivuxolimab in advanced cancers. TCRdb's table, derived via immunoSEQ multiplex PCR, lists solely in-frame clones and lacks some. The table shows tens of thousands of clones, with around 88% occurring only once. Sequenced here: CD4+ or CD8+ T cells sorted from blood, sampled in a trial of the OX40 agonist ivuxolimab. All receptors come from an adult with an advanced solid tumor such as melanoma, head and neck, liver or kidney cancer. Each CDR3 is given with its conserved first and last residue. D genes are given only for firm matches. Not every row has a clone size; where given, it reads once, few, many or a size class.

TRBJ2-5 - - TRBV5-4 TGTGCCAGCAGCTTGTTGGGCGGGGAGACCCAGTACTTC CASSLLGGETQYF
TRBJ2-3 - - TRBV11-3 TGTGCCAGCAGCTTTACTGGCACAGATACGCAGTATTTT CASSFTGTDTQYF
TRBJ2-1 - TRBD2 TRBV7-2 TGTGCCAGCAGCCCACGCGGACTAGCGGGGGGAATTAATGAGCAGTTCTTC CASSPRGLAGGINEQFF
TRBJ2-5 - TRBD1 TRBV19 TGTGCCAGTAGTATGTCGACCCCGGGACAGGGGAAAACGACCCAGTACTTC CASSMSTPGQGKTTQYF
TRBJ2-7 - - TRBV28 TGTGCCAGCAGAGCGGACAGCTACGAGCAGTACTTC CASRADSYEQYF
TRBJ1-3 - - TRBV5-4 TGTGCCAGCAGCAGAAACGGGGGCTCTGGAAACACCATATATTTT CASSRNGGSGNTIYF
TRBJ1-1 once TRBD1 TRBV19 TGTGCCAGTAGTATGGGGACAGGGCGGGACACTGAAGCTTTCTTT CASSMGTGRDTEAFF
TRBJ1-5 - TRBD1 TRBV9 TGTGCCAGCAGCGTAGGTCAGGGGGCCAATCAGCCCCAGCATTTT CASSVGQGANQPQHF
TRBJ2-5 - TRBD2 TRBV5-1 TGCGCCAGCAGCTTGGGAACGGGGGGGCTGAGGGAGACCCAGTACTTC CASSLGTGGLRETQYF
TRBJ1-6 few - TRBV11-2 TGTGCCAGCAGCGGCGACAGCTTGGGGAATTCACCCCTCCACTTT CASSGDSLGNSPLHF
TRBJ1-1 - - TRBV7-2 TGTGCCAGCAGCTTAGCGGGTCGGATGAACACTGAAGCTTTCTTT CASSLAGRMNTEAFF
TRBJ1-1 - - TRBV18 TGTGCCAGCTCACCATTCAGTTCAGGGGAGACTGAAGCTTTCTTT CASSPFSSGETEAFF
TRBJ2-5 once - TRBV4-1 TGCGCCAGCAGCCAAGATACAACCTACGTGCAGTACTTC CASSQDTTYVQYF
TRBJ1-2 - TRBD1 TRBV5-8 TGTGCCAGCAGCTTGTGGGATACAGGGGCCTATGGCTACACCTTC CASSLWDTGAYGYTF
TRBJ2-1 - - TRBV28 TGTGCCAGCAGTCTTTACAATGAGCAGTTCTTC CASSLYNEQFF
TRBJ2-1 - - TRBV5-6 TGTGCCAGCAGCTCACGCAGGGAAACCGCCTACAATGAGCAGTTCTTC CASSSRRETAYNEQFF
TRBJ2-2 - - TRBV15 TGTGCCACCAGCAGTGGGATTGGACAGATGAACACCGGGGAGCTGTTTTTT CATSSGIGQMNTGELFF
TRBJ2-3 - - TRBV11-2 TGTGCCAGCAGCTTAATGGCAGATACGCAGTATTTT CASSLMADTQYF
TRBJ2-7 - TRBD2 TRBV7-6 TGTGCCAGCAGCCCCCTGGGGGGGGGTGCCTACGAGCAGTACTTC CASSPLGGGAYEQYF
TRBJ2-1 - - TRBV11-2 TGTGCCAGCAGCCCGGGGTACGAGCAGTTCTTC CASSPGYEQFF
TRBJ2-2 once TRBD1 TRBV5-4 TGTGCCAGCAGCTTGGTACAGGGGGTCTCCACCGGGGAGCTGTTTTTT CASSLVQGVSTGELFF
TRBJ2-1 - TRBD2 TRBV19 TGTGCCAGTAGTATGTGGGGTCCCGGACTAGCGGGGGACAATGAGCAGTTCTTC CASSMWGPGLAGDNEQFF
TRBJ2-5 - TRBD2 TRBV30 TGTGCCGGACTAGCGACCCGGGAGACCCAGTACTTC CAGLATRETQYF
TRBJ2-1 - TRBD2 TRBV7-2 TGTGCCAGCAGCTCCACTAGCGGAGGGCTTGGACGCTCCTACAATGAGCAGTTCTTC CASSSTSGGLGRSYNEQFF
TRBJ2-3 few TRBD2 TRBV7-8 TGTGCCAGCAGTCGGACTAGCGGGAGTGGGGATACGCAGTATTTT CASSRTSGSGDTQYF
TRBJ2-1 - TRBD1 TRBV5-1 TGCGCCAGCAGCTCGTGGGACAGGGGGGTTGATGAGCAGTTCTTC CASSSWDRGVDEQFF
TRBJ1-6 - - TRBV19 TGTGCCAGTAGTACCAACGTCGCAGGTAATTCACCCCTCCACTTT CASSTNVAGNSPLHF
TRBJ1-5 - - TRBV28 TGTGCCAGCAGTTCCCGGGGGAGGGCGCCCGAGCCCCAGCATTTT CASSSRGRAPEPQHF
TRBJ2-1 - - TRBV10-3 TGTGCCATCGAGCCAGGAGGGGTCAAGAGGGGTTTCCGAAATGAGCAGTTCTTC CAIEPGGVKRGFRNEQFF
TRBJ1-1 - - TRBV7-8 TGTGCCAGCAGCTTGGGCAAGATGAACACTGAAGCTTTCTTT CASSLGKMNTEAFF
TRBJ2-5 - - TRBV5-1 TGCGCCAGCAGCCCCATCGTCGGGACTGGGCAAGAGACCCAGTACTTC CASSPIVGTGQETQYF
TRBJ2-5 - TRBD2 TRBV5-1 TGCGCCAGCAGCGCTAGCGGGAGTTGGGAGACCCAGTACTTC CASSASGSWETQYF
TRBJ2-1 - - TRBV7-8 TGTGCCAGCAGCTTAAATGGACTCCCGAACAATGAGCAGTTCTTC CASSLNGLPNNEQFF
TRBJ2-5 - - TRBV10-3 TGTGCCATCAGTGAGCCACTTGGCCAAGAGACCCAGTACTTC CAISEPLGQETQYF
TRBJ1-5 - TRBD1 TRBV2 TGTGCCAGCAGTGAAGAAGGGGACAGGGGATCTCAGCCCCAGCATTTT CASSEEGDRGSQPQHF
TRBJ2-7 - TRBD1 TRBV7-8 TGTGCCAGCAGGCTCAGGGGGCCCTACGAGCAGTACTTC CASRLRGPYEQYF
TRBJ2-3 - - TRBV5-1 TGCGCCAGCAGCTTGGTAGGGGATACGCAGTATTTT CASSLVGDTQYF
TRBJ2-1 - TRBD2 TRBV18 TGTGCCAGCTCACCAGACGAGGCTAGCGGGCAACTCTTC CASSPDEASGQLF
TRBJ1-5 - TRBD1 TRBV30 TGTGCCTGGAGCACAGGGGGCACCGCGCCCCAGCATTTT CAWSTGGTAPQHF
TRBJ2-1 few - TRBV29-1 TGCAGCGTTGAACCGTGGGGGGAGGATGAGCAGTTCTTC CSVEPWGEDEQFF
TRBJ2-7 - - TRBV5-6 TGTGCCAGCAGCTTGGTTCGCCTCCCACACAGAAAGTACTTC CASSLVRLPHRKYF
TRBJ1-2 - - TRBV5-1 TGCGCCAGCAGCTTGGCCGGGGGATCTAACTATGGCTACACCTTC CASSLAGGSNYGYTF
TRBJ2-7 - TRBD2 TRBV19 TGTGCCAGTAGTCAACGGGGGACTAGCGGGAGGAAAACCTACGAGCAGTACTTC CASSQRGTSGRKTYEQYF
TRBJ2-5 - TRBD1 TRBV18 TGTGCCAGCTCACTCCTGGGACAGGGGAGGGAGACCCAGTACTTC CASSLLGQGRETQYF
TRBJ1-1 - - TRBV15 TGTGCCACCAGCAGAGTCCTGGGCACTGAAGCTTTCTTT CATSRVLGTEAFF
TRBJ1-1 - - TRBV6-5 TGTGCCAGCCACGGATACACTGAAGCTTTCTTT CASHGYTEAFF
TRBJ1-4 - - TRBV5-6 TGTGCCAGCAGCTTGTTCCCCCACAAGGCACCGAATGAAAAACTGTTTTTT CASSLFPHKAPNEKLFF